Listed below are T cell receptor beta chains from one sample, sequenced in a study of T cells in Graves' hyperthyroidism and ophthalmopathy. Using its own MiXCR run on the multiplex PCR reads, TCRdb lists one record per CDR3 protein. Here the sample spans about 180,000 distinct CDR3 sequences, around 15% being singletons. The sample was blood. The receptor set was obtained from a woman between 50 and 59 years old with Graves' hyperthyroidism. The CDR3 runs from the conserved cysteine through the conserved F or W. The D gene is left open where the match is weak. Expanded clones get a size class; other rows say once, few or many, or leave the size out.

>13|many|-|TRBJ1-1|TRBV6-4
CASSEGANTEAFF
TGTGCCAGCAGTGAGGGGGCGAACACTGAAGCTTTCTTT
>15|-|-|TRBJ2-1|TRBV5-1
CASQRADSSYNEQFF
TGCGCCAGCCAGCGAGCGGACAGTTCCTACAATGAGCAGTTCTTC
>15|few|-|TRBJ2-5|TRBV19
CASSPQRTYQETQYF
TGTGCCAGTAGTCCCCAAAGGACTTATCAAGAGACCCAGTACTTC
>14|many|-|TRBJ2-7|TRBV3-1
CASSQEPANYEQYF
TGTGCCAGCAGCCAAGAGCCAGCGAACTACGAGCAGTACTTC
>14|many|-|TRBJ1-2|TRBV5-1
CASSLVSADYGYTF
TGCGCCAGCAGCTTGGTTTCGGCAGACTATGGCTACACCTTC
>15|-|TRBD1|TRBJ1-1|TRBV19
CASRDRGLGNTEAFF
TGTGCCAGTAGGGACAGGGGGCTAGGCAACACTGAAGCTTTCTTT
>15|many|TRBD2|TRBJ2-3|TRBV6-2/TRBV6-3
CASSYSAGATDTQYF
TGTGCCAGCAGTTACTCAGCGGGGGCTACAGATACGCAGTATTTT
>14|-|-|TRBJ2-7|TRBV4-1
CASRPLRDSAEQYF
TGCGCCAGCAGACCCCTCCGGGACTCCGCCGAGCAGTACTTC
>14|-|-|TRBJ1-1|TRBV19
CASSIEGEFAEAFF
TGTGCCAGTAGTATAGAAGGGGAATTTGCTGAAGCTTTCTTT
>13|-|-|TRBJ2-1|TRBV5-1
CASSFKGGHEQFF
TGCGCCAGCAGCTTTAAAGGGGGGCACGAGCAGTTCTTC
>12|many|-|TRBJ2-7|TRBV10-2
CASSDSSYEQYF
TGCGCCAGCAGCGACAGCTCCTACGAGCAGTACTTC
>14|many|-|TRBJ1-1|TRBV19
CASSIMQGLTEAFF
TGTGCCAGTAGTATAATGCAGGGACTCACTGAAGCTTTCTTT
>17|-|TRBD1|TRBJ1-5|TRBV15
CATSRDVGGTGNQPQHF
TGTGCCACCAGCAGAGATGTAGGCGGGACAGGTAATCAGCCCCAGCATTTT
>15|-|TRBD2|TRBJ2-7|TRBV12-3/TRBV12-4
CASSLAGGAIYEQYF
TGTGCCAGCAGTTTGGCGGGGGGCGCAATCTACGAGCAGTACTTC
>14|many|-|TRBJ2-3|TRBV29-1
CSVDSGASTDTQYF
TGCAGCGTTGATTCCGGAGCTAGCACAGATACGCAGTATTTT
>14|-|-|TRBJ1-5|TRBV2
CASSERAGNQPQHF
TGTGCCAGCAGTGAAAGGGCAGGGAATCAGCCCCAGCATTTT